A single T cell receptor (beta chain) is shown here with its context. As yet, its antigen is unknown. The method was immunoSEQ multiplex PCR; TCRdb's version includes in-frame clones alone and lacks a portion of them. The sample consists of about 150,000 clones, about 86% of them appearing once. Time point of the sample: blood 4 weeks post-SBRT, at nephrectomy. The treatment denotes: 15 Gy SBRT to primary tumor, nephrectomy 4 weeks later. Radiation-treated patients gave blood at baseline, week 2 and week 4. Clear cell pathology was present in this patient's renal cell carcinoma. This specimen comes from a study of radiation and T cells in renal cell carcinoma. The study's findings and limits: Top tumor clonotypes rose in blood 2 weeks post-radiation, then contracted.

With 4 bases clipped from V and 7 bases from J, the junction kept 8 bases outside the gene matches. Germline CDR1 MDHEN, CDR2 SYDVKM. This CDR3 is 15 amino acids long. The sample was blood, taken from a patient whose treatment included radiotherapy and nephrectomy. This sequence was found in a woman between 50 and 59 years old with renal cell carcinoma. This chain connects TRBV28 to TRBJ2-1; 9 positions agree with TRBD2. The CDR3 loop reads CASSSGLAGANEQFF. The CDR3, as DNA: TGTGCCAGCAGTTCCGGATTAGCGGGGGCTAATGAGCAGTTCTTC.